This T cell receptor (beta chain) was obtained from a study of metastatic and nonmetastatic thyroid tumors. With respect to this clone: Its cognate antigen is unknown.

From the PCR reads, TCRdb re-called clones with MiXCR. This table holds about 23,000 clones, roughly 23% found once. Every patient was untreated before thyroid surgery. CDR3 size: 10 residues. In germline, CDR1 is SQVTM, CDR2 ANQGSEA. V was trimmed by 4 bases and J by 10 bases, leaving 10 bases between them. The study's findings and limits: In both blood and tumor samples, TCR beta diversity was reported significantly higher for malignant than benign nodules.

The sequence was obtained from a female donor with papillary thyroid cancer or a benign thyroid nodule (not recorded which). Some clones in this sample may be carry-over from other donors' samples. This sequence joins TRBV29-1 and TRBJ1-2; no definite D call. Sequencing was carried out using blood. In nucleotides, the CDR3 is TGCAGCGTTGTTACCGGGTTCTACACCTTC. Protein sequence: CSVVTGFYTF.